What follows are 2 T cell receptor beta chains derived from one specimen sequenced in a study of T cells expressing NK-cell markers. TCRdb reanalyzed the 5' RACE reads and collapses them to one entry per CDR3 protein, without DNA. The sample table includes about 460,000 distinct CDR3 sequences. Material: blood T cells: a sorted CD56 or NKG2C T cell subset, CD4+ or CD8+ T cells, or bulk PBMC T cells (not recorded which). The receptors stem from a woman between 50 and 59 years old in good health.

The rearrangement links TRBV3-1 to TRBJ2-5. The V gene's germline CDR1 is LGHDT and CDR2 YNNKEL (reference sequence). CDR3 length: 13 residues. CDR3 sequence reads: CASSPWTQETQYF.

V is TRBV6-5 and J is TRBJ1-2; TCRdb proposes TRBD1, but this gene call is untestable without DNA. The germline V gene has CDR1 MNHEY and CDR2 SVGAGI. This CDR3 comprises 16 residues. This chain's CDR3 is CASSYSRQGFGYGYTF.